A single sample is the source of the 3 T cell receptor beta chains below, sequenced in a study of monozygotic twins with inflammatory bowel disease. Reanalyzing the 5' RACE reads, TCRdb keeps one entry per CDR3 protein, without DNA. The sample has 330,000 or so distinct CDR3 sequences. The sequencing sample was made of blood. Source of these receptors: a human donor with ulcerative colitis or Crohn's disease, or a healthy co-twin of an affected twin (not recorded which).

This chain connects TRBV3-1 to TRBJ2-7. There are 12 residues in the CDR3. CDR1 is LGHDT, CDR2 YNNKEL, per germline (reference sequence). This CDR3 is CTSSRLPYEQYF.

The rearrangement links TRBV4-3 to TRBJ2-2; TCRdb's assignment of TRBD1 cannot be checked, as there is no DNA. Germline V CDR1 and CDR2: LGHNA, YSLEER. This CDR3 contains 17 residues. This chain's CDR3 is CASSQDSTGWTTGELFF.

V usage is TRBV6-4 and J usage is TRBJ2-3; no DNA is available, so the TRBD2 call from TCRdb remains unchecked. The V gene's germline CDR1 is MRHNA and CDR2 SNTAGT. The CDR3 consists of 18 residues. CDR3 sequence: CASSDFCPVAGGTDTQYF.